Described below is a single TCR beta chain sequence and its context. The antigen is undetermined. This specimen belongs to a study of Ad26.COV2.S vaccination and SARS-CoV-2 variants. Notes on the study in general: It was found that vaccine and placebo recipients had similar non-spike TCR breadth.

The table came from immunoSEQ multiplex PCR; TCRdb's copy has only in-frame clones and leaves some out. Of about 260,000 clones detected, roughly 85% appear once; the ten largest clones hold just under 3%. This CDR3 has 14 residues. Per germline, CDR1 KGHSH and CDR2 LQKENI. V lost 3 bases, J lost 7 bases, and 14 bases lay in between. Treatment given: some 20 received Ad26.COV2.S at low or high dose, single or two shots; several received placebo; per-sample allocation not given. Day 63 after the first vaccine or placebo injection was the time point for sampling. An adult of 18-55 years in Boston served as donor.

The chain recombines TRBV18 with TRBJ2-3; weak D call: TRBD2 (5 bases). The TCR comes from a person between 18 and 65 years old who received the Ad26.COV2.S COVID-19 vaccine or a placebo. The source was peripheral blood, collected in a trial of Ad26.COV2.S vaccine versus placebo. In nucleotides, the CDR3 is TGTGCCAGCTCACCCAATCTCAGCGGATATACGCAGTATTTT. It codes for CASSPNLSGYTQYF. The full variable domain, with the rest looked up from reference TRBV18 and TRBJ2-3, is NAGVMQNPRHLVRRRGQEARLRCSPMKGHSHVYWYRQLPEEGLKFMVYLQKENIIDESGMPKERFSAEFPKEGPSILRIQQVVRGDSAAYFCASSPNLSGYTQYFGPGTRLTVL.